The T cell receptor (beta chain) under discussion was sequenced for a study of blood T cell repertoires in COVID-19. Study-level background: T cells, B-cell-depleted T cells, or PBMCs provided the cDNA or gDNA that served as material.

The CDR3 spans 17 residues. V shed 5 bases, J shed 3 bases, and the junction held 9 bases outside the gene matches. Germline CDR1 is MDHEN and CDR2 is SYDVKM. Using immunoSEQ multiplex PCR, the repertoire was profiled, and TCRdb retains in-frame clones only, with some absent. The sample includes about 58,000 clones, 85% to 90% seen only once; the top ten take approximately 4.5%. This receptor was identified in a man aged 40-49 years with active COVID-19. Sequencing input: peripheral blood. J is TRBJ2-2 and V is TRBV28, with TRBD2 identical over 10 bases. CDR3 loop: CASSDSGLAEYTGELFF. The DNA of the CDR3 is TGTGCCAGCAGTGACTCCGGACTAGCGGAGTACACCGGGGAGCTGTTTTTT.